The clone carrying this T cell receptor (beta chain) has a handful of counts. The antigen is unknown. The sample belongs to a study of cytomegalovirus exposure and HLA in healthy donors. Study-wide context: HLA-typed donors contributed some 87 million unique TCRs, which were held in an early data release.

Primers included in the PCR were 60 Vbeta and 13 Jbeta primers. Clones were sequenced by immunoSEQ multiplex PCR, and TCRdb holds only the in-frame ones, with some missing. The repertoire holds under 100,000 clones, with less than 80% as singletons. Study results and caveats: Trimming of TCR beta V- and J-genes showed a link, identified in a later analysis, to a missense DCLRE1C variant. One later analysis reportedly identified an Asian-associated ancestry cluster that showed fewer N-insertions than the approximately 710-donor mean.

The sequenced sample was PBMCs. The TCR sequence derives from a human donor in good health.

CDR3: CASSLPGSGEQYF. The CDR3 region has the DNA TGTGCCAGCAGCTTACCGGGGTCCGGCGAGCAGTACTTC. V and J are TRBV7-9 and TRBJ2-7; D is perhaps TRBD2 (5 bases). CDR1 is SEHNR, CDR2 FQNEAQ, per germline (reference sequence). CDR3 size: 13 residues. V gave up 2 bases and J gave up 6 bases, with 11 bases separating them.